This is a list of T cell receptor beta chains from one sample in a study of cytomegalovirus exposure and HLA in healthy donors. TCRdb's table, derived via immunoSEQ multiplex PCR, lists solely in-frame clones and lacks some. Counted here are about 130,000 clones, 70% to 85% occurring once; the ten biggest clones make up approximately 4.2%. Sequencing used PBMCs. The receptors derive from a male donor in good health and CMV-seropositive. Both conserved end residues are part of each CDR3. The D gene is left open where the match is weak. Only part of the rows carry a size: once, few, many, or a class if the clone is expanded.

d_call,v_call,j_call,clone_size,cdr3_aa,cdr3_nt
NA,TRBV15,TRBJ2-7,NA,CATSSREQYF,TGTGCCACCAGCTCTCGTGAGCAGTACTTC
TRBD1,TRBV13,TRBJ1-2,NA,CASSSRIGQGRDGYTF,TGTGCCAGCAGCAGCCGGATAGGACAGGGAAGGGACGGCTACACCTTC
TRBD1,TRBV28,TRBJ1-1,NA,CASSTPDRVSMNTEAFF,TGTGCCAGCAGTACACCAGACAGGGTCAGCATGAACACTGAAGCTTTCTTT
NA,TRBV6-1,TRBJ2-7,NA,CASSEGASYEQYF,TGTGCCAGCAGTGAAGGGGCATCCTACGAGCAGTACTTC
TRBD1,TRBV19,TRBJ2-5,once,CASSIYGQGETQYF,TGTGCCAGTAGTATCTACGGACAGGGAGAGACCCAGTACTTC
TRBD1,TRBV4-1,TRBJ1-5,NA,CASSQVPQGAFNQPQHF,TGCGCCAGCAGCCAAGTACCACAGGGGGCCTTTAATCAGCCCCAGCATTTT
NA,TRBV2,TRBJ2-1,few,CASKWTEGMNEQFF,TGTGCCAGCAAGTGGACAGAAGGAATGAATGAGCAGTTCTTC
NA,TRBV11-3,TRBJ2-2,NA,CASSLALNTGELFF,TGTGCCAGCAGCTTAGCTCTTAACACCGGGGAGCTGTTTTTT
TRBD1,TRBV5-6,TRBJ1-1,NA,CASSPDRGVGAFF,TGTGCCAGCAGCCCGGACAGGGGGGTAGGAGCTTTCTTT
TRBD2,TRBV2,TRBJ2-7,once,CASSAGLGPYEQYF,TGTGCCAGCAGTGCGGGACTAGGTCCCTACGAGCAGTACTTC
NA,TRBV11-2,TRBJ2-7,NA,CASSPGITDSRGKQYF,TGTGCCAGCAGCCCAGGGATTACGGACAGTAGAGGAAAGCAGTACTTC
TRBD2,TRBV28,TRBJ2-5,NA,CASSLRLAGLQETQYF,TGTGCCAGCAGTCTGCGACTAGCGGGATTACAAGAGACCCAGTACTTC
NA,TRBV7-9,TRBJ1-1,NA,CASSLQGQLEAFF,TGTGCCAGCAGCCTTCAAGGACAGCTCGAAGCTTTCTTT
NA,TRBV10-3,TRBJ1-1,NA,CAISESGHPGSTEAFF,TGTGCCATCAGTGAGTCGGGACACCCGGGATCGACTGAAGCTTTCTTT
TRBD1,TRBV5-6,TRBJ1-1,NA,CASSLHDRVGTEAFF,TGTGCCAGCAGCTTGCATGACAGGGTGGGCACTGAAGCTTTCTTT
NA,TRBV7-9,TRBJ2-7,NA,CASSLGTGFEQYF,TGTGCCAGCAGCTTAGGTACAGGGTTCGAGCAGTACTTC
TRBD2,TRBV7-2,TRBJ2-1,NA,CASSPQLAGGVNEQFF,TGTGCCAGCAGCCCACAACTAGCGGGGGGAGTGAATGAGCAGTTCTTC
NA,TRBV9,TRBJ2-2,NA,CASSALGANGELFF,TGTGCCAGCAGCGCTCTGGGGGCGAACGGGGAGCTGTTTTTT